The following is a T cell receptor beta chain sequence with its context. This CDR3 is 15 amino acids long. The germline CDR1 and CDR2 sequences are SGHRS and YFSETQ. V was pared by 4 bases and J by 5 bases, with 9 bases of the junction left unmatched. This entry is derived from a study of blood T cell repertoires in COVID-19. Study summary: There were acute and convalescent COVID-19 samples, and they came from the United States, Italy and Spain. From T cells, B-cell-depleted T cells, or PBMCs came the material, which was cDNA or gDNA.

In the authors' methods: Using reference gene primer amplification, nucleated cell counts were estimated. Assay: immunoSEQ multiplex PCR; the TCRdb copy retains only in-frame clones and omits some. The D gene and trimming were derived from the DNA, and the V and J assignments and clone size from that table. The sample records about 15,000 clones, 70% to 75% being singletons. The specimen sequenced was peripheral blood. The V call is TRBV5-1, the J call TRBJ2-5; TRBD1 agrees at 9 bases. The receptor's source is a man aged 55 to 70 with acute or convalescent COVID-19. CDR3 bases: TGCGCCAGCAGCCACGGGGGACAGGGAATTGAGACCCAGTACTTC. Its protein is CASSHGGQGIETQYF. Full variable domain (rest looked up from reference TRBV5-1 and TRBJ2-5): KAGVTQTPRYLIKTRGQQVTLSCSPISGHRSVSWYQQTPGQGLQFLFEYFSETQRNKGNFPGRFSGRQFSNSRSEMNVSTLELGDSALYLCASSHGGQGIETQYFGPGTRLLVL.